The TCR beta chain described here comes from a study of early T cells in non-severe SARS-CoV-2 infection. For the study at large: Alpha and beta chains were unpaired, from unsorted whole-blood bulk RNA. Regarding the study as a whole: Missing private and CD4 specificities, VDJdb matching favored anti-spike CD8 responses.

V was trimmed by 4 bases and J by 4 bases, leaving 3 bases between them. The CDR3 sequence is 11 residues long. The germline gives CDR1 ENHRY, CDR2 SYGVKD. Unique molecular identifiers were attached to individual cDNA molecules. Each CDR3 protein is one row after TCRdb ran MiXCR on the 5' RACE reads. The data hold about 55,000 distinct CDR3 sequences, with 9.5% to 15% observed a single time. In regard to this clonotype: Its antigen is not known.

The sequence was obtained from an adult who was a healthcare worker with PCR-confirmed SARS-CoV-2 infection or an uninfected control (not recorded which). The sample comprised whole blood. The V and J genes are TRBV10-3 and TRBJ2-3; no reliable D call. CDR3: CAISAADTQYF. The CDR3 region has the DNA TGTGCCATCAGTGCAGCAGATACGCAGTATTTT.